This is a list of T cell receptor beta chains from one sample in a study of blood T cell repertoires in COVID-19. This table comes from immunoSEQ multiplex PCR, and its TCRdb copy is limited to in-frame clones, with some not included. This sample carries under 100,000 clones, roughly four fifths of them seen once, and the ten largest clones take roughly a fifth. The specimen sequenced was peripheral blood. These receptors all come from a woman older than 75 with active or convalescent COVID-19. CDR3s include the opening cysteine and the closing phenylalanine or tryptophan. A D gene is named only where the DNA matches it firmly. Clone sizes are given selectively: once, few, many, or a class where the clone is expanded.

d_gene	len	v_gene	j_gene	abundance	CDR3aa	CDR3nt
TRBD2	17	TRBV5-1	TRBJ2-7	-	CASSLGASGGTPYEQYF	TGCGCCAGCAGCTTGGGGGCGAGCGGGGGGACTCCCTACGAGCAGTACTTC
-	13	TRBV6-1	TRBJ2-1	few	CASSERRLNEQFF	TGTGCCAGCAGTGAAAGGCGGCTCAATGAGCAGTTCTTC
TRBD1	19	TRBV14	TRBJ2-7	-	CASSDPGTGGPKAFDEQYF	TGTGCCAGCAGCGACCCCGGGACAGGGGGTCCAAAGGCCTTTGACGAGCAGTACTTC
-	17	TRBV11-2	TRBJ1-3	once	CASSSETTFPSGNTIYF	TGTGCCAGCAGCTCGGAGACCACCTTCCCTTCTGGAAACACCATATATTTT
TRBD2	15	TRBV9	TRBJ2-1	few	CASSVVASGGYEQFF	TGTGCCAGCAGCGTAGTAGCTAGCGGGGGCTATGAGCAGTTCTTC
TRBD1	16	TRBV6-1	TRBJ1-4	-	CASSELSGTGNEKLFF	TGTGCCAGCAGTGAACTATCAGGGACAGGGAATGAAAAACTGTTTTTT
-	15	TRBV6-5	TRBJ1-2	-	CASRADSWAYYGYTF	TGTGCCAGCAGGGCAGATTCGTGGGCTTACTATGGCTACACCTTC
-	13	TRBV5-6	TRBJ2-1	-	CASSSGLYNEQFF	TGTGCCAGCAGCTCCGGACTGTACAATGAGCAGTTCTTC
TRBD2	16	TRBV11-3	TRBJ2-5	many	CASSFGLRGGDETQYF	TGTGCCAGCAGCTTCGGACTTCGCGGGGGGGACGAGACCCAGTACTTC
-	13	TRBV19	TRBJ2-2	once	CASRSTNTGELFF	TGTGCCAGTAGAAGCACGAACACCGGGGAGCTGTTTTTT
TRBD2	15	TRBV5-1	TRBJ2-5	-	CASSLEAGNWETQYF	TGCGCCAGCAGCTTGGAAGCGGGAAACTGGGAGACCCAGTACTTC
TRBD1	16	TRBV19	TRBJ2-3	once	CASSRDTGQGSDTQYF	TGTGCCAGTAGTCGCGACACTGGACAGGGCTCAGATACGCAGTATTTT
-	11	TRBV29-1	TRBJ2-5	-	CSVDSGETQYF	TGCAGCGTCGACAGCGGGGAGACCCAGTACTTC
TRBD1	15	TRBV28	TRBJ1-2	-	CASSPGTGGPYGYTF	TGTGCCAGCAGTCCGGGGACAGGGGGCCCCTATGGCTACACCTTC
-	15	TRBV7-2	TRBJ1-1	once	CASSIRGGDNTEAFF	TGTGCCAGCAGCATAAGAGGGGGGGATAATACTGAAGCTTTCTTT
TRBD2	19	TRBV6-4	TRBJ2-1	-	CASPSGGSYPTSSYNEQFF	TGTGCCAGCCCTAGCGGGGGGTCTTATCCTACCAGCTCCTACAATGAGCAGTTCTTC
TRBD2	16	TRBV9	TRBJ2-4	-	CASSPRLAGVPNIQYF	TGTGCCAGCAGCCCTCGACTAGCGGGGGTCCCAAACATTCAGTACTTC
-	14	TRBV11-2	TRBJ2-4	-	CASSLTDGAARGYF	TGTGCCAGCAGCCTCACTGACGGCGCGGCGCGTGGATACTTC
TRBD2	15	TRBV6-5	TRBJ2-7	once	CASSQGLAGYYEQYF	TGTGCCAGCAGCCAAGGACTAGCGGGGTACTACGAGCAGTACTTC
TRBD1	13	TRBV30	TRBJ1-5	-	CAWNRGLGQPQHF	TGTGCCTGGAACAGGGGGCTGGGTCAGCCCCAGCATTTT
TRBD1	19	TRBV18	TRBJ1-6	-	CASSPLPWTGQQLNSPLHF	TGTGCCAGCTCACCCCTACCATGGACAGGGCAACAACTTAATTCACCCCTCCACTTT
-	14	TRBV27	TRBJ1-1	-	CASSPEREIAEAFF	TGTGCCAGCAGTCCAGAAAGGGAGATCGCTGAAGCTTTCTTT
-	14	TRBV24-1	TRBJ1-2	-	CATSDLTTSYGYTF	TGTGCCACCAGTGATTTAACCACAAGCTATGGCTACACCTTC
-	15	TRBV6-5	TRBJ2-3	-	CASSYEFRGADTQYF	TGTGCCAGCAGTTACGAATTTAGGGGCGCAGATACGCAGTATTTT
TRBD2	17	TRBV6-2/TRBV6-3	TRBJ2-3	-	CASSYSAASGAADTQYF	TGTGCCAGCAGTTACTCGGCGGCTAGCGGGGCGGCAGATACGCAGTATTTT
TRBD1	14	TRBV18	TRBJ2-1	-	CASSRQGADNEQFF	TGTGCCAGCTCACGACAGGGGGCGGACAATGAGCAGTTCTTC
TRBD1	15	TRBV7-9	TRBJ2-5	-	CASSRTGGDQETQYF	TGTGCCAGCAGCCGGACAGGGGGAGACCAAGAGACCCAGTACTTC
TRBD1	13	TRBV5-6	TRBJ2-7	many	CASGQVDAYEQYF	TGTGCCAGCGGACAGGTGGACGCCTACGAGCAGTACTTC
-	13	TRBV2	TRBJ2-1	many	CASSPRVSYEQFF	TGTGCCAGCAGCCCCCGGGTTTCGTATGAGCAGTTCTTC
-	19	TRBV7-5	TRBJ1-5	-	CARSLKGTGGEDGNQPQHF	TGTGCCAGAAGCTTAAAGGGGACAGGAGGGGAGGACGGCAATCAGCCCCAGCATTTT
-	13	TRBV11-2	TRBJ1-3	-	CASSLDQLNTIYF	TGTGCCAGCAGCTTAGATCAATTAAACACCATATATTTT
-	13	TRBV7-3	TRBJ1-1	once	CASSLSQGGEAFF	TGTGCCAGCAGCTTAAGCCAGGGAGGTGAAGCTTTCTTT
TRBD1	13	TRBV30	TRBJ1-2	-	CAWSTDRVIGYTF	TGTGCCTGGAGTACGGACAGGGTAATTGGCTACACCTTC
TRBD1	14	TRBV5-1	TRBJ2-7	-	CASSLRQGDYEQYF	TGCGCCAGCAGCTTGAGGCAGGGGGACTACGAGCAGTACTTC
TRBD1	17	TRBV4-1	TRBJ2-7	-	CASSQVRQGFLSYEQYF	TGCGCCAGCAGCCAAGTAAGACAGGGGTTTTTGTCCTACGAGCAGTACTTC
TRBD1	15	TRBV5-1	TRBJ1-1	-	CASSLVTGSLTEAFF	TGCGCCAGCAGCTTGGTGACAGGGTCTCTCACTGAAGCTTTCTTT
TRBD1	15	TRBV28	TRBJ1-3	-	CASSSTGVSGNTIYF	TGTGCCAGCAGTAGCACAGGGGTTTCTGGAAACACCATATATTTT
-	13	TRBV28	TRBJ2-5	few	CASTRPSRETQYF	TGTGCCAGCACCAGACCTAGTAGAGAGACCCAGTACTTC
-	14	TRBV13	TRBJ2-7	-	CASSFGDMSYEQYF	TGTGCCAGCAGCTTTGGGGACATGTCCTACGAGCAGTACTTC
TRBD1	15	TRBV18	TRBJ2-2	once	CASYRDRANTGELFF	TGTGCCAGCTACAGGGACAGGGCGAACACCGGGGAGCTGTTTTTT
TRBD1	14	TRBV6-5	TRBJ1-5	-	CASGGIGGGQPQHF	TGTGCCAGCGGAGGTATAGGGGGCGGACAGCCCCAGCATTTT
-	14	TRBV10-3	TRBJ2-7	once	CAISGGASDYEQYF	TGTGCCATCAGTGGAGGGGCTAGCGATTACGAGCAGTACTTC
-	12	TRBV24-1	TRBJ1-2	many	CAARPRNYGYTF	TGTGCCGCGCGGCCAAGAAACTATGGCTACACCTTC
-	17	TRBV10-3	TRBJ1-2	-	CAISGAPRQFFNYGYTF	TGTGCCATCAGTGGGGCCCCTAGACAGTTCTTTAACTATGGCTACACCTTC
TRBD1	13	TRBV11-1	TRBJ1-2	-	CASSLGQGYGYTF	TGTGCCAGCAGCTTAGGACAGGGCTATGGCTACACCTTC
TRBD1	16	TRBV3-1/TRBV3-2	TRBJ1-2	-	CASSVDRQHPVYGYTF	TGTGCCAGCAGTGTGGACAGGCAGCACCCCGTCTATGGCTACACCTTC
TRBD2	16	TRBV6-5	TRBJ2-2	-	CASSYSGSGAGGELFF	TGTGCCAGCAGTTACTCGGGTAGCGGGGCCGGCGGGGAGCTGTTTTTT
-	13	TRBV24-1	TRBJ1-1	once	CATSDGDTSEAFF	TGTGCCACCAGTGATGGGGACACCTCAGAAGCTTTCTTT
-	12	TRBV5-5	TRBJ1-1	many	CASSWGRTEAFF	TGTGCCAGCAGCTGGGGGAGGACTGAAGCTTTCTTT